The 19 T cell receptor beta chains reported below all come from one sample, sequenced in a study of tumour-infiltrating T cells in Burkitt lymphoma. The data were produced by immunoSEQ multiplex PCR, yet TCRdb's version contains in-frame clones alone and is incomplete. This sample has around 15,000 clones, with around four fifths found just once. The sample consisted of tumor tissue. These receptors were taken from a human donor with diffuse large B-cell lymphoma.

Only a few counts were recorded for this clone. This rearrangement joins TRBV5-1 to TRBJ1-5, with TRBD1 as a possible D gene (5 bases). With 0 bases removed from V and 0 bases from J, the gap between germline ends came to 7 bases. This CDR3 has 15 amino acids. In germline, CDR1 is SGHRS, CDR2 YFSETQ. CDR3 amino acids: CASSLGGVSNQPQHF. CDR3 coding DNA: TGCGCCAGCAGCTTGGGAGGGGTTAGCAATCAGCCCCAGCATTTT.

The gene calls are TRBV29-1 and TRBJ1-2, with TRBD1 matching 11 bases. Germline CDR1 is SQVTM and CDR2 is ANQGSEA. The CDR3 covers 13 residues. V dropped 8 bases and J dropped 7; count of bases not matched to a gene: 9. The CDR3 bases are TGCAGCCACTTGGGACAGGGGGAGGGTGGCTACACCTTC. It translates to CSHLGQGEGGYTF.

This clone was found once. This chain joins TRBV9 and TRBJ2-7; TRBD1 matches 7 bases. The V gene end was trimmed by 3 bases and the J gene end by 0 bases; junction bases not matched to a gene: 18. Germline V gives CDR1 SGDLS, CDR2 YYNGEE. The CDR3 has 19 residues. CDR3 loop: CASSEGDSFSYLSSYEQYF. CDR3 coding DNA: TGTGCCAGCAGCGAGGGGGACAGTTTCTCCTACCTTAGCTCCTACGAGCAGTACTTC.

J is TRBJ2-5 and V is TRBV27; maybe TRBD2 (5 bases). Germline V gene sequence: CDR1 MNHEY, CDR2 SMNVEV (reference sequence). This CDR3 is 13 amino acids long. Trimming stripped 2 bases from V and 7 bases from J, with 11 bases between. The CDR3 loop is CASSLEGLGTQYF. For the CDR3, the DNA is TGTGCCAGCAGTTTAGAGGGTCTTGGGACCCAGTACTTC.

This rearrangement joins TRBV4-2 to TRBJ1-1; D is unclear. Trimming took 1 base from V and 4 from J, leaving 13 bases between them. Germline assignment: CDR1 LGHNA and CDR2 YNFKEQ. There are 15 residues in the CDR3. For the CDR3, the DNA is TGTGCCAGCAGCCAAGCCCGGGTGGGAGGCACTGAAGCTTTCTTT. This sequence encodes CASSQARVGGTEAFF.

The chain employs TRBV14 and TRBJ1-5; D is perhaps TRBD1 (5 bases). Per germline, CDR1 SGHDN and CDR2 FVKESK. This CDR3 has 15 residues. V lost 3 bases, J lost 0 bases, and 9 bases lay in between. CDR3 sequence reads: CASSQSGLSNQPQHF. In nucleotides, the CDR3 is TGTGCCAGCAGCCAGTCGGGGCTTAGCAATCAGCCCCAGCATTTT.

The V gene is TRBV19, the J gene TRBJ2-3, with D possibly TRBD1 on 6 matching bases. This CDR3 region has 16 residues. Germline V lookup: CDR1 LNHDA, CDR2 SQIVND (reference sequence). Trimming cost V 6 bases and J 2 bases, with 18 bases left between them. The CDR3 region is CASSLPVGTHTDTQYF. In nucleotides, the CDR3 is TGTGCCAGTAGCCTCCCGGTGGGGACACACACAGATACGCAGTATTTT.

This clone has just one count. This chain links TRBV29-1 with TRBJ2-2; TRBD2 is a possible D gene (5 bases). V was clipped by 6 bases and J by 0 bases, with 8 bases between them. Germline lookup yields CDR1 SQVTM and CDR2 ANQGSEA. CDR3 length equals 13 residues. CDR3 DNA sequence: TGCAGCGTGCTAGCCTCGAACACCGGGGAGCTGTTTTTT. It encodes CSVLASNTGELFF.

CDR3 nucleotide sequence: TGTGCCAGCAGTTACGGCTCTGGAAACACCATATATTTT. Translating gives CASSYGSGNTIYF. The chain combines TRBV6-5 with TRBJ1-3, with D uncertain. The ends were cut back, 2 bases at V and 0 bases at J, with 2 bases in the middle. The CDR3 has 13 amino acids. Germline assignment: CDR1 MNHEY and CDR2 SVGAGI.

The CDR3 region has the DNA TGTGCCAGCAGTTTGAGGGAGAATGAGCAGTTCTTC. Translated, it gives CASSLRENEQFF. This chain joins TRBV28 and TRBJ2-1; tentatively, D is TRBD2 (5 bases). Germline CDR1 and CDR2: MDHEN and SYDVKM. The CDR3 contains 12 residues. V lost 3 bases and J 7 bases, leaving 7 bases between the germline ends.

The V gene is TRBV10-3, the J gene TRBJ2-5; D might be TRBD1 or TRBD2, each matching 5 bases. V lost 4 bases and J lost 4, with 16 bases in between. The CDR3 contains 15 residues. Germline V gene lookup returns CDR1 ENHRY and CDR2 SYGVKD. The CDR3, as DNA: TGTGCCATCAGTGGGACCGGGACGTTCGGAGAGACCCAGTACTTC. This gives the protein CAISGTGTFGETQYF.

The J gene is TRBJ1-2, the V gene TRBV20-1; TRBD1 matches at 7 bases. V shed 5 bases, J shed 6 bases, and the junction held 3 bases outside the gene matches. Per the germline V gene, CDR1 is DFQATT and CDR2 is SNEGSKA (reference sequence). CDR3 length equals 11 residues. The CDR3 DNA follows: TGCAGTGCTGACAGGGAGGATGGCTACACCTTC. It yields the protein CSADREDGYTF.

The rearrangement links TRBV27 to TRBJ1-5; D remains unclear. This CDR3 is 15 amino acids long. V dropped 1 base and J dropped 0 bases, with 7 bases sitting between them. Germline CDR1 reads MNHEY; CDR2 reads SMNVEV (reference sequence). CDR3 protein: CASSLYSYSNQPQHF. Here the CDR3 DNA reads TGTGCCAGCAGTTTATACAGTTATAGCAATCAGCCCCAGCATTTT.

V usage is TRBV5-1 and J usage is TRBJ1-1, with TRBD1 identical over 8 bases. CDR1 and CDR2 from the germline V gene are SGHRS and YFSETQ. This CDR3 is built from 14 residues. J gave up 1 base and V 4 bases, and 3 bases lay outside the gene matches. The CDR3 loop reads CASSKGTGNTEAFF. The CDR3 coding sequence is TGCGCCAGCAGCAAAGGGACAGGGAACACTGAAGCTTTCTTT.

The rearrangement joins TRBV2 to TRBJ1-1, with D hard to call. This CDR3 is built from 14 residues. Trimming took 4 bases from V and 1 from J, leaving 10 bases between them. Germline V gene sequence: CDR1 SNHLY, CDR2 FYNNEI. In DNA, the CDR3 is TGTGCCAGCAGTGCCAGCAGACAGAACACTGAAGCTTTCTTT. This codes for CASSASRQNTEAFF.

The genes are TRBV5-4 and TRBJ2-5; no definite D call. The germline CDR1 and CDR2 sequences are SGHNT and YYREEE (reference sequence). Trimming shortened V by 4 bases and J by 2 bases, and 9 bases separated the two germline ends. This CDR3 spans 13 amino acids. The DNA for the CDR3 is TGTGCCAGCAGCCTTCAGGTTCAAGAGACCCAGTACTTC. It specifies CASSLQVQETQYF.

By its share, this clone is medium-sized (0.01 to 0.1%). V gene TRBV7-9 combines with J gene TRBJ1-1; no clear D. Germline CDR1 SEHNR, CDR2 FQNEAQ (reference sequence). The CDR3 totals 15 residues. Trimming shortened V by 3 bases and J by 1 base, and 12 bases separated the two germline ends. CDR3: CASSFGPIKNTEAFF. The CDR3 DNA sequence: TGTGCCAGCAGCTTCGGACCGATTAAGAACACTGAAGCTTTCTTT. Complete variable domain (other parts from reference TRBV7-9 and TRBJ1-1): DTGVSQNPRHKITKRGQNVTFRCDPISEHNRLYWYRQTLGQGPEFLTYFQNEAQLEKSRLLSDRFSAERPKGSFSTLEIQRTEQGDSAMYLCASSFGPIKNTEAFFGQGTRLTVV.

This rearrangement joins TRBV6-5 to TRBJ1-3; TRBD1 matches 7 bases. The CDR3 has 14 residues. Germline V lookup: CDR1 MNHEY, CDR2 SVGAGI. The V and J ends lost 6 bases and 3 bases, in that order; junction bases with no gene match: 5. The CDR3 region is CASSPDRVGNTIYF. The CDR3 DNA reads as TGTGCCAGCAGCCCCGACAGGGTTGGAAACACCATATATTTT.

The chain is built from TRBV7-2 and TRBJ2-3; 7 bases align to TRBD1. The CDR3 is made up of 15 amino acids. Germline V CDR1 and CDR2: SGHTA, FQGNSA. Trimming removed 5 bases from V and 8 bases from J; junction bases left unmatched: 13. The CDR3 coding sequence is TGTGCCAGCAGCCCCCCCGCGTCGACAGGGCCTACGCAGTATTTT. Amino acid sequence: CASSPPASTGPTQYF.